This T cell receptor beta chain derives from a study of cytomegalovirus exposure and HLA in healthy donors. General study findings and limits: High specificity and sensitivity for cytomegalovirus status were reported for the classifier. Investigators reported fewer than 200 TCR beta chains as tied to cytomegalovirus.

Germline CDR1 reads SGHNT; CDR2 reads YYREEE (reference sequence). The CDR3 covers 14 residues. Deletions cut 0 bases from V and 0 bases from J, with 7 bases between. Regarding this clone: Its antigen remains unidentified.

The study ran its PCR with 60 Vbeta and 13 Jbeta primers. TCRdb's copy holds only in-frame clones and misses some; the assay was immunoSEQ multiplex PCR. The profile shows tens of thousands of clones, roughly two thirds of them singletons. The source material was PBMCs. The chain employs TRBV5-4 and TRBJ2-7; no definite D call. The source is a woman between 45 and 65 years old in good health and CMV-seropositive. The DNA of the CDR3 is TGTGCCAGCAGCTTGGATGCCTACTCCTACGAGCAGTACTTC. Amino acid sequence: CASSLDAYSYEQYF.